The clone carrying this T cell receptor (beta chain) was observed a handful of times. Its specificity is not known. V dropped 5 bases and J dropped 6 bases, with 17 bases sitting between them. Germline V gives CDR1 SGHTA, CDR2 FQGNSA. The CDR3 is 15 residues long. Described treatment: oral pan-JAK inhibitor, 5-10 mg twice daily. The data derive from a study of CD8+ T cells in alopecia areata. RNA was extracted and reverse transcribed into cDNA as the sequencing template. Libraries were prepared by immunoSEQ multiplex PCR; TCRdb keeps only in-frame clonotypes and omits some of them. The table records some 220,000 clones, about 57% of them present only once. General observations from the study: Scalp sequencing also captures normal skin's resident alphabeta T cells. Lesional scalp displayed greater clonality than normal scalp, most notably in alopecia totalis/universalis. With tofacitinib ongoing, many expanded lesional clones persisted in both scalp and blood.

This sequence joins TRBV7-2 and TRBJ2-1; D is perhaps TRBD1 (6 bases). The source material was CD4+ T cells sorted from blood, sampled at week 4, from a patient treated with tofacitinib. This receptor was taken from a human donor with alopecia areata. This CDR3 reads CASSPIGTRPNEQFF. The CDR3 DNA reads as TGTGCCAGCAGCCCGATAGGGACACGTCCCAATGAGCAGTTCTTC.